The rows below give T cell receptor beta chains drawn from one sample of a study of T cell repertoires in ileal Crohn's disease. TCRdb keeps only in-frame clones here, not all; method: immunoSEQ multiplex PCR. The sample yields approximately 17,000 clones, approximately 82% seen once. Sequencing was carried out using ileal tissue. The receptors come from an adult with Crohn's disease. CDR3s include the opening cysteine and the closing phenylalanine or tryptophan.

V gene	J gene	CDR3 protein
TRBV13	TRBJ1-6	CASSLGTFGRYNSPLHF
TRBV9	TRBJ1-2	CASSTPGQYYGYTF
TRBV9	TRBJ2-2	CASSGPGQGGGKLSGELFF
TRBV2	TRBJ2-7	CASSKTEAHYEQYF
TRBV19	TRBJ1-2	CASSGLANYGYTF
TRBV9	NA	CASSVDGGGGPTYEQYF
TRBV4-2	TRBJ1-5	CASSQEWRPAGGDQPQHF
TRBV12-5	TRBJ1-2	CASGLVQTNYGYTF
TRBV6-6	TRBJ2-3	CAGQGSRGGTQYF
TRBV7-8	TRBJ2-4	CASSLGGPPSIQYF
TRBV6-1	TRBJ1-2	CASSAQGLDGYTF
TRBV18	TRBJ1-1	CASSPIQGEAFF
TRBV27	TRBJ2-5	CASSLSSGARRNEQYF
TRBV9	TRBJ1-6	CASSVDRGGSPLHF
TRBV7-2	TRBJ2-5	CASSLGGPAGGETQYF
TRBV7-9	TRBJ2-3	CASSDLGGGAPDTQYF
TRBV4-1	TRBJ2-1	CASSQRSTIPGGPGEQFF
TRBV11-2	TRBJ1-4	CASSSPQGVKTNEKLFF
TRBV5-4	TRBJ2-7	CASSLGTGGIYEQYF
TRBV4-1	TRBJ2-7	CASSRSGQGDEQYF
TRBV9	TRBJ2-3	CASSVTSGGADTQYF
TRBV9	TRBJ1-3	CASSVGTGGLEGNTIYF
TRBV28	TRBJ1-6	CASSNISPLHF
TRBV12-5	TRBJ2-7	CASGFSGYEQYF
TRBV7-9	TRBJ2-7	CASSYRGGIGEQYF
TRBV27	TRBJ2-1	CASSFDQRRDRGNEQFF
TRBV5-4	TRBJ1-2	CASSLDRGPKGYTF
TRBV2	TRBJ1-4	CASRGQPTNEKLFF
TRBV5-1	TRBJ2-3	CASSSDWTDTQYF
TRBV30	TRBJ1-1	CAWVRGRDTEAFF
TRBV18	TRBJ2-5	CASSPPGTGSHQETQYF
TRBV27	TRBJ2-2	CASSLGGLTGELFF
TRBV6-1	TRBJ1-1	CASSPWGQANTEAFF
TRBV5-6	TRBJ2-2	CASSLAGTVNTGELFF
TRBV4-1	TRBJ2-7	CASSQDGGTGGIYEQYF
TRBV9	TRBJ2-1	CASMSGGGEQFF
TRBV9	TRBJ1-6	CASRVPPNRGDGSPLHF
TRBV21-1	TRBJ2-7	CASSCRQGPYEQYF
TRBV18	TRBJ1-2	CASSPGQGEGYTF
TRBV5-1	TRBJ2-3	CASSLDSTDTQYF
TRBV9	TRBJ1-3	CASSSRTAASGNTIYF
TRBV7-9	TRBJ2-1	CASSHDGGNEQFF
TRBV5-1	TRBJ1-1	CASSLVPGAGDTEAFF
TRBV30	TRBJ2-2	CAWSVSGTGELFF
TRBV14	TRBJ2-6	CASSQNRGPGANVLTF
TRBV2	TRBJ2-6	CASRTWGQQDLGTRFSGANVLTF
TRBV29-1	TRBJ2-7	CSVGGGRQYEQYF
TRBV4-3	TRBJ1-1	CASSQIGWRTVKAEAFF
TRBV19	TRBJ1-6	CASTPRGLGSPLHF
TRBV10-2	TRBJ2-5	CASRGHRSGGASPKETQYF
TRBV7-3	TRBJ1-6	CASSPGTANSPLHF
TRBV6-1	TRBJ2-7	CASSEAWPDPLVYEQYF
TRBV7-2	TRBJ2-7	CASSLMGASSYEQYF
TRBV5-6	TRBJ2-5	CASSPGLAGRGTQYF